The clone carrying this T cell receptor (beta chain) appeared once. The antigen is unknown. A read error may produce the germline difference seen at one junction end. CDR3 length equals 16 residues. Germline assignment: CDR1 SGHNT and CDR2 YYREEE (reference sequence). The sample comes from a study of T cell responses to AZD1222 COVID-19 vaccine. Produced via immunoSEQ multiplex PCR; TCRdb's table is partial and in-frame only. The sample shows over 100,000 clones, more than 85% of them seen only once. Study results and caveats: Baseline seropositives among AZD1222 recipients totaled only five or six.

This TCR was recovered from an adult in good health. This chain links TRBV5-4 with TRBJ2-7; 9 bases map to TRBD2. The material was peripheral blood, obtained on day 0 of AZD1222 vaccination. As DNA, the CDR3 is TGTGTCAGCAGCCCCGACCCGACTAGCGGTCCCTACGAGCAGTACTTC. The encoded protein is CVSSPDPTSGPYEQYF.